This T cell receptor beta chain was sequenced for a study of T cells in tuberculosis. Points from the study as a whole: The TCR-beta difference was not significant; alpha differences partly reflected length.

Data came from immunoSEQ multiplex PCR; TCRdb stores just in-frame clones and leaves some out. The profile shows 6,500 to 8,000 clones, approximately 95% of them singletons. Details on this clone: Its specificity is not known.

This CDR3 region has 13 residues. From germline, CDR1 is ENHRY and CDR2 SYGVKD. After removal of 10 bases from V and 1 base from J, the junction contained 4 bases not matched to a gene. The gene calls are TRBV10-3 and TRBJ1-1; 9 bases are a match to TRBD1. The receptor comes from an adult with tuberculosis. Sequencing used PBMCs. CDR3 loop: CATGQGTNTEAFF. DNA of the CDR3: TGTGCCACCGGACAGGGGACGAACACTGAAGCTTTCTTT.